A selection of T cell receptor beta chains follows, all from one sample in a study of blood T cell repertoires in COVID-19. The protocol was immunoSEQ multiplex PCR, while the TCRdb copy is restricted to in-frame clones and leaves out a portion. The data contain about 93,000 clones, approximately 88% of them singletons. Sequencing was performed on peripheral blood. The receptors were sampled from a man aged 60-69 years with COVID-19, enrolled during active disease. Each CDR3 is given with its conserved first and last residue. A D gene is named only where the DNA matches it firmly. Only part of the rows carry a size: once, few, many, or a class if the clone is expanded.

cdr3_aa: CASSLDRSDIYEQYF; cdr3_nt: TGTGCCAGCAGCTTGGACAGGAGCGACATATACGAGCAGTACTTC; clone_size: once; j_call: TRBJ2-7; v_call: TRBV7-3; d_call: TRBD1
cdr3_aa: CASSLATSGSVQYF; cdr3_nt: TGTGCCAGCAGCTTGGCGACTAGCGGGAGTGTGCAGTACTTC; clone_size: NA; j_call: TRBJ2-7; v_call: TRBV5-6; d_call: TRBD2
cdr3_aa: CASSPIPEGSEQYF; cdr3_nt: TGTGCCAGCAGTCCGATACCGGAGGGGTCCGAGCAGTACTTC; clone_size: NA; j_call: TRBJ2-7; v_call: TRBV27; d_call: NA
cdr3_aa: CASSLEGTSVPDYNEQFF; cdr3_nt: TGTGCCAGCAGCTTAGAAGGGACTAGCGTTCCAGATTACAATGAGCAGTTCTTC; clone_size: NA; j_call: TRBJ2-1; v_call: TRBV11-3; d_call: TRBD2
cdr3_aa: CASRSVNTEAFF; cdr3_nt: TGTGCCAGCAGGTCAGTGAACACTGAAGCTTTCTTT; clone_size: NA; j_call: TRBJ1-1; v_call: TRBV11-1; d_call: NA
cdr3_aa: CASSLALSGSNTGELFF; cdr3_nt: TGTGCCAGCAGCTTAGCCCTTAGCGGGTCGAACACCGGGGAGCTGTTTTTT; clone_size: NA; j_call: TRBJ2-2; v_call: TRBV7-9; d_call: TRBD2
cdr3_aa: CASSLGLASEQYF; cdr3_nt: TGTGCCAGCAGCTTGGGACTAGCTAGCGAGCAGTACTTC; clone_size: NA; j_call: TRBJ2-7; v_call: TRBV5-6; d_call: TRBD2
cdr3_aa: CASRHTWTGISGNTIYF; cdr3_nt: TGTGCCAGCAGGCATACCTGGACAGGGATCTCTGGAAACACCATATATTTT; clone_size: NA; j_call: TRBJ1-3; v_call: TRBV7-9; d_call: TRBD1
cdr3_aa: CASSASNSPLHF; cdr3_nt: TGTGCCAGCAGCGCGAGTAATTCACCCCTCCACTTT; clone_size: NA; j_call: TRBJ1-6; v_call: TRBV9; d_call: NA
cdr3_aa: CASAPDRERGQPQHF; cdr3_nt: TGTGCCAGCGCACCGGACAGGGAGAGGGGGCAGCCCCAGCATTTT; clone_size: NA; j_call: TRBJ1-5; v_call: TRBV27; d_call: TRBD1
cdr3_aa: CASSQVAGGDTGELFF; cdr3_nt: TGTGCCAGCAGCCAGGTAGCGGGAGGGGACACCGGGGAGCTGTTTTTT; clone_size: NA; j_call: TRBJ2-2; v_call: TRBV4-2; d_call: TRBD2
cdr3_aa: CATLTGNSNQPQHF; cdr3_nt: TGCGCCACCCTGACAGGGAATAGCAATCAGCCCCAGCATTTT; clone_size: once; j_call: TRBJ1-5; v_call: TRBV10-1; d_call: TRBD1
cdr3_aa: CASSRYQAGGEKLFF; cdr3_nt: TGTGCCAGTAGTAGATACCAGGCAGGGGGCGAAAAACTGTTTTTT; clone_size: NA; j_call: TRBJ1-4; v_call: TRBV19; d_call: TRBD1
cdr3_aa: CASSLARTSGGSYEQYF; cdr3_nt: TGTGCCAGCAGCTTAGCGCGGACTAGCGGGGGTTCCTACGAGCAGTACTTC; clone_size: NA; j_call: TRBJ2-7; v_call: TRBV7-9; d_call: TRBD2
cdr3_aa: CASSDTTQGWLEQYF; cdr3_nt: TGTGCCAGCAGCGATACTACACAGGGCTGGCTCGAGCAGTACTTC; clone_size: NA; j_call: TRBJ2-7; v_call: TRBV7-9; d_call: NA
cdr3_aa: CSVEGTGGSYEQYF; cdr3_nt: TGCAGCGTTGAAGGGACAGGGGGGAGCTACGAGCAGTACTTC; clone_size: NA; j_call: TRBJ2-7; v_call: TRBV29-1; d_call: TRBD1
cdr3_aa: CASRTQPYNEQFF; cdr3_nt: TGTGCCAGTAGGACACAGCCGTACAATGAGCAGTTCTTC; clone_size: NA; j_call: TRBJ2-1; v_call: TRBV19; d_call: NA
cdr3_aa: CASQPGTGIHEQYF; cdr3_nt: TGTGCCAGCCAGCCTGGGACAGGGATCCACGAGCAGTACTTC; clone_size: NA; j_call: TRBJ2-7; v_call: TRBV2; d_call: TRBD1
cdr3_aa: CASRQTGTDNSPLHF; cdr3_nt: TGTGCCAGCAGACAAACCGGGACAGATAATTCACCCCTCCACTTT; clone_size: few; j_call: TRBJ1-6; v_call: TRBV6-6; d_call: TRBD1
cdr3_aa: CASSIGTSGRRGEQFF; cdr3_nt: TGTGCCAGCAGCATCGGGACTAGCGGGAGAAGGGGTGAGCAGTTCTTC; clone_size: once; j_call: TRBJ2-1; v_call: TRBV7-9; d_call: TRBD2
cdr3_aa: CASSLIIGGEAFF; cdr3_nt: TGTGCCAGCAGCTTAATAATTGGGGGGGAAGCTTTCTTT; clone_size: NA; j_call: TRBJ1-1; v_call: TRBV7-3; d_call: NA
cdr3_aa: CSVSGTSYEQYF; cdr3_nt: TGCAGCGTTAGCGGTACTTCCTACGAGCAGTACTTC; clone_size: NA; j_call: TRBJ2-7; v_call: TRBV29-1; d_call: NA
cdr3_aa: CASSAQGRETQYF; cdr3_nt: TGTGCCAGCAGCGCACAGGGGAGGGAGACCCAGTACTTC; clone_size: once; j_call: TRBJ2-5; v_call: TRBV11-3; d_call: NA
cdr3_aa: CASSPLSTQITYEQYF; cdr3_nt: TGTGCCAGCTCACCACTCTCAACACAGATCACCTACGAGCAGTACTTC; clone_size: NA; j_call: TRBJ2-7; v_call: TRBV18; d_call: NA
cdr3_aa: CASSVSDLNYEQYF; cdr3_nt: TGTGCCAGCAGTGTGAGCGATTTAAATTACGAGCAGTACTTC; clone_size: NA; j_call: TRBJ2-7; v_call: TRBV2; d_call: NA
cdr3_aa: CASSENRGSTDTQYF; cdr3_nt: TGTGCCAGTAGTGAAAACAGGGGCAGCACAGATACGCAGTATTTT; clone_size: once; j_call: TRBJ2-3; v_call: TRBV19; d_call: TRBD1